Presented here are 13 T cell receptor beta chains from one specimen sequenced in a study of shared clonotypes between healthy human individuals. Sequencing used immunoSEQ multiplex PCR; TCRdb keeps in-frame clones, though not all of them. Seen here are about 960,000 clones, 76% observed once, and the top ten hold approximately 1.5%. The sample was memory CD4+ T cells sorted from blood. Subset meaning: CD45RA-negative fraction. Receptors were obtained from a man younger than 35 in good health.

The chain carries TRBV28 and TRBJ2-5; 10 bases line up with TRBD2. The CDR3 sequence is 15 residues long. V was pared by 6 bases and J by 3 bases, with 7 bases of the junction left unmatched. Germline V gives CDR1 MDHEN, CDR2 SYDVKM. CDR3 sequence reads: CASSRSGGREETQYF. The DNA for the CDR3 is TGTGCCAGCAGCCGTAGCGGGGGGCGCGAAGAGACCCAGTACTTC.

The count of this clone is one. V and J are TRBV5-6 and TRBJ2-5; no reliable D call. Looked up from germline, CDR1 is SGHDT and CDR2 is YYEEEE. Trimming left V 4 bases short and J 4 bases short, with 8 bases between. The CDR3 extends over 12 amino acids. CDR3 nucleotides: TGTGCCAGCAGCCCTCTCCGAGAGACCCAGTACTTC. Encoded protein: CASSPLRETQYF. The full variable domain, completed using reference TRBV5-6 and TRBJ2-5, is DAGVTQSPTHLIKTRGQQVTLRCSPKSGHDTVSWYQQALGQGPQFIFQYYEEEERQRGNFPDRFSGHQFPNYSSELNVNALLLGDSALYLCASSPLRETQYFGPGTRLLVL.

This clone was counted a few times. The chain couples TRBV19 to TRBJ1-1; D might be TRBD1 (5 bases). CDR1 LNHDA and CDR2 SQIVND come from the germline V gene (reference sequence). V lost 1 base and J 1 base, leaving 10 bases between the germline ends. The CDR3 has 15 amino acids. The CDR3 region has the DNA TGTGCCAGTAGTATAGGGGGCTCTAAGAACACTGAAGCTTTCTTT. Amino acids: CASSIGGSKNTEAFF.

This clone was detected only once. The rearrangement uses TRBV29-1 and TRBJ1-1; D gene uncertain. Germline assignment: CDR1 SQVTM and CDR2 ANQGSEA. V was cut by 2 bases and J by 4 bases, with 14 bases left in between. CDR3 length: 14 amino acids. The CDR3, as DNA: TGCAGCGTTGAACGGGGATGGGTAGGCACTGAAGCTTTCTTT. This gives the protein CSVERGWVGTEAFF.

The chain carries TRBV4-1 and TRBJ1-3, with D perhaps TRBD1 (6 bases). Germline lookup yields CDR1 MGHRA and CDR2 YSYEKL. The V end was cut by 1 base, the J end by 4 bases, with 14 bases between. This CDR3 contains 16 residues. CDR3 protein: CASSQVGGAKGNTIYF. CDR3 nucleotide sequence: TGCGCCAGCAGCCAAGTCGGGGGGGCGAAAGGAAACACCATATATTTT.

The chain uses TRBV30 and TRBJ2-7; 7 nucleotides align to TRBD1. The CDR3 runs to 13 residues. Germline CDR1 GTSNPN, CDR2 SVGIG (reference sequence). V shed 3 bases, J shed 4 bases, and the junction held 6 bases outside the gene matches. The CDR3 bases are TGTGCCTGGAGCCCAGGGGGTGTTTACGAGCAGTACTTC. Translating it yields CAWSPGGVYEQYF.

V and J are TRBV18 and TRBJ1-2, with D possibly TRBD1 on 6 matching bases. The germline V gene encodes CDR1 KGHSH and CDR2 LQKENI. The V end was cut by 8 bases, the J end by 6 bases, with 16 bases between. This CDR3 is built from 13 residues. CDR3: CASEPTGADGYTF. The DNA for the CDR3 is TGTGCCAGCGAACCGACAGGTGCCGATGGCTACACCTTC.

The CDR3 region has the DNA TGTGCCAGCAGCGTCTCTCTCGACATTTCCCAAGAGACCCAGTACTTC. Amino acid sequence: CASSVSLDISQETQYF. This sequence joins TRBV5-4 and TRBJ2-5; D not certain. With 4 bases removed from V and 1 base from J, the gap between germline ends came to 17 bases. CDR1 SGHNT and CDR2 YYREEE come from the germline V gene (reference sequence). The CDR3 is made up of 16 amino acids.

This chain uses TRBV14 with TRBJ2-7; perhaps TRBD2 as D (5 bases). The CDR3 has 16 amino acids. CDR1 and CDR2 (germline): SGHDN, FVKESK. Trimming stripped 5 bases from V and 5 bases from J, with 22 bases between. This chain's CDR3 is CASSGPTPGNSDEQYF. The CDR3, as DNA: TGTGCCAGCAGCGGACCGACACCCGGTAATAGCGACGAGCAGTACTTC.

V gene TRBV4-1 combines with J gene TRBJ2-7; 14 nucleotides match TRBD2. Germline CDR1 reads MGHRA; CDR2 reads YSYEKL. This CDR3 has 15 residues. J gave up 5 bases and V 3 bases, and 3 bases lay outside the gene matches. The CDR3 nucleotides read TGCGCCAGCAGCCACGGACTAGCGGGAGGTAACGAGCAGTACTTC. Encoded protein: CASSHGLAGGNEQYF.

The chain employs TRBV6-1 and TRBJ1-3, with D unclear. Trimming left V 0 bases short and J 3 bases short, with 15 bases between. The CDR3 runs to 17 residues. Germline values: CDR1 MNHNS, CDR2 SASEGT. CDR3 loop: CASSEARGRRDGNTIYF. Written as DNA, the CDR3 is TGTGCCAGCAGTGAAGCAAGAGGCAGGCGGGATGGAAACACCATATATTTT.

The chain couples TRBV6-6 to TRBJ2-7; 10 nucleotides agree with TRBD1. The V gene end was trimmed by 5 bases and the J gene end by 5 bases; junction bases not matched to a gene: 9. The CDR3 has 15 residues. From germline, CDR1 is MNHNY and CDR2 SVGAGI (reference sequence). In nucleotides, the CDR3 is TGTGCCAGCAGTACTCCGGGACAGGGGAACGACGAGCAGTACTTC. This encodes CASSTPGQGNDEQYF.

The chain links TRBV28 to TRBJ1-2, with a possible D match to TRBD1 (5 bases). V lost 3 bases and J 8 bases, leaving 10 bases between the germline ends. CDR3 length: 12 amino acids. The germline CDR1 and CDR2 sequences are MDHEN and SYDVKM. The CDR3 coding sequence is TGTGCCAGCAGTTTTGGGACTGGAGGCTACACCTTC. Residues: CASSFGTGGYTF.